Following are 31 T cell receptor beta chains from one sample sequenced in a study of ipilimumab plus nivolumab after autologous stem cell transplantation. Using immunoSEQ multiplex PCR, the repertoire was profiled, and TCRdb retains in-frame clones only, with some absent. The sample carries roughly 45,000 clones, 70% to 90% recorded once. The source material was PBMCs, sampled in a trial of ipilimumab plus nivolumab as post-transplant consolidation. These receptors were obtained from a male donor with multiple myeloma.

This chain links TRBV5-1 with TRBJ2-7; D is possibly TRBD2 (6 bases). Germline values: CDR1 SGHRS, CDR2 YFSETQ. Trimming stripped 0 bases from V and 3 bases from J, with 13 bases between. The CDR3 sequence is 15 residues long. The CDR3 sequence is CASSLAGDSIYEQYF. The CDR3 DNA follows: TGCGCCAGCAGCTTGGCCGGGGACTCTATCTACGAGCAGTACTTC.

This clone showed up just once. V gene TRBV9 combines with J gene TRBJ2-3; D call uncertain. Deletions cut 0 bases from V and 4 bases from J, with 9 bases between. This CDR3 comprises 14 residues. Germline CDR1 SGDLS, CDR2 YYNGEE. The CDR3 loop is CASSVASMADTQYF. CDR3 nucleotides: TGTGCCAGCAGCGTAGCTTCAATGGCAGATACGCAGTATTTT.

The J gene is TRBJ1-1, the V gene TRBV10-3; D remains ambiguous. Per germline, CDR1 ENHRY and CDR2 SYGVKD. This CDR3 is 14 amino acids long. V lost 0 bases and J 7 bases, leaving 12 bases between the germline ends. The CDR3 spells CAISESGNSHEAFF. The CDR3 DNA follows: TGTGCCATCAGTGAGTCAGGGAACAGCCATGAAGCTTTCTTT.

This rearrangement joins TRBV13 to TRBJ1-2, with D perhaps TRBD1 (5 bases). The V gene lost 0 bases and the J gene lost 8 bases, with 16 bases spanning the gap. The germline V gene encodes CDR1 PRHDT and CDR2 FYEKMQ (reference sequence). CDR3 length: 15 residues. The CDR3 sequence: CASSLGRGGMWGYTF. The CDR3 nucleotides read TGTGCCAGCAGCTTAGGCCGCGGGGGTATGTGGGGCTACACCTTC.

This CDR3 reads CASSYYGELFF. As DNA, the CDR3 is TGTGCCAGCAGTTACTACGGGGAGCTGTTTTTT. This chain connects TRBV6-5 to TRBJ2-2; no reliable D call. This CDR3 comprises 11 residues. From germline, CDR1 is MNHEY and CDR2 SVGAGI. The V end was cut by 1 base, the J end by 7 bases, with 1 base between.

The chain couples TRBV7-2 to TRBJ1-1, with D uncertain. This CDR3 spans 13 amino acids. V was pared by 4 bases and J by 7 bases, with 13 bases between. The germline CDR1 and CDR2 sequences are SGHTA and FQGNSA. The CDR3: CASSSTWSGEAFF. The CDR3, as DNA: TGTGCCAGCAGCTCCACGTGGTCGGGTGAAGCTTTCTTT.

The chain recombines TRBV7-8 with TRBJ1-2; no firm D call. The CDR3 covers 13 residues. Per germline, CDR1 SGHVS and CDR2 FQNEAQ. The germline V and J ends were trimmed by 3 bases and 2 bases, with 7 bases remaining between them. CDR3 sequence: CASSFNNNYGYTF. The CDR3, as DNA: TGTGCCAGCAGCTTCAACAACAACTATGGCTACACCTTC.

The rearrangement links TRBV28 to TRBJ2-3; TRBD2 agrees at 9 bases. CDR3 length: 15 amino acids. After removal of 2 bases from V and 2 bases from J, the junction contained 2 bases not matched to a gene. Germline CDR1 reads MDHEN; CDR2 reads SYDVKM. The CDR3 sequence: CASSLGGRATDTQYF. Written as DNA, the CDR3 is TGTGCCAGCAGTTTAGGCGGGAGGGCCACAGATACGCAGTATTTT.

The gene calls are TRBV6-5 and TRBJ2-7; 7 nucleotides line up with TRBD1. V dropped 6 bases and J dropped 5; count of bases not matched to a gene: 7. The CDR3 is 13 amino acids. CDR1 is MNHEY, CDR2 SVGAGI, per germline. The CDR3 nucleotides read TGTGCCAGCAGGCCCTACAGGGGCAACGAGCAGTACTTC. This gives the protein CASRPYRGNEQYF.

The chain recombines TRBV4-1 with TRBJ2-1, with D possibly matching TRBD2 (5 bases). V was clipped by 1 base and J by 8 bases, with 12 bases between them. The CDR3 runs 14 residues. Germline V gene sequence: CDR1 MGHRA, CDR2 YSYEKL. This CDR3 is CASSQAREWDEQFF. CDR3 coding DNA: TGCGCCAGCAGCCAAGCGAGGGAGTGGGATGAGCAGTTCTTC.

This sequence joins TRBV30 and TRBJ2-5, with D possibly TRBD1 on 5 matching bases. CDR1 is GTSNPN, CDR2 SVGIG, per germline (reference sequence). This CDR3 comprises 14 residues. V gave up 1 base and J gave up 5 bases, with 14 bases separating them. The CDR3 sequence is CAWSGEVKGETQYF. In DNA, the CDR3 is TGTGCCTGGAGTGGCGAGGTGAAGGGGGAGACCCAGTACTTC.

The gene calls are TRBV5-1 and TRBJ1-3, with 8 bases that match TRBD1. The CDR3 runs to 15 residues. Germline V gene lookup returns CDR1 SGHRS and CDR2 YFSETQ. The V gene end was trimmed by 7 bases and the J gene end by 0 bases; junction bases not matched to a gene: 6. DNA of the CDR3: TGCGCCAGCCGCCAGGGGGCAAGCTCTGGAAACACCATATATTTT. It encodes CASRQGASSGNTIYF.

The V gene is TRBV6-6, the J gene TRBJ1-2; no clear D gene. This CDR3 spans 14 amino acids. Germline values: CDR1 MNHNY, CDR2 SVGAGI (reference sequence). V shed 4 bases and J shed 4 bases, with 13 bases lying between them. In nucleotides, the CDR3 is TGTGCCAGCAGTTCCCCCACCGAGGCCTATGGCTACACCTTC. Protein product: CASSSPTEAYGYTF.

The CDR3 coding sequence is TGTGCCAGCGGCAATTGGGCCGCTGGAAACACCATATATTTT. Its protein product is CASGNWAAGNTIYF. The chain joins TRBV28 to TRBJ1-3; unclear D gene. Germline V gives CDR1 MDHEN, CDR2 SYDVKM. The CDR3 spans 14 residues. The ends were cut back, 8 bases at V and 2 bases at J, with 13 bases in the middle.

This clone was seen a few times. The DNA for the CDR3 is TGCGCCAGCAGTCGATCAAGCTACGAGCAGTACTTC. Residues: CASSRSSYEQYF. V gene TRBV10-1 combines with J gene TRBJ2-7; D gene uncertain. The V end lost 5 bases, the J end lost 3 bases, and 8 bases lay between the germline ends. The CDR3 extends over 12 amino acids. The germline V gene encodes CDR1 WNHNN and CDR2 SYGVQD (reference sequence).

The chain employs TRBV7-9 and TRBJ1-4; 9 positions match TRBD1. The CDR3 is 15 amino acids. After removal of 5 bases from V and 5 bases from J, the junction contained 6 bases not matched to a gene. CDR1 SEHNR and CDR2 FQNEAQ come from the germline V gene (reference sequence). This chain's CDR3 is CASSRTGTGNEKLFF. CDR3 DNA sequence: TGTGCCAGCAGCAGGACCGGGACAGGGAATGAAAAACTGTTTTTT.

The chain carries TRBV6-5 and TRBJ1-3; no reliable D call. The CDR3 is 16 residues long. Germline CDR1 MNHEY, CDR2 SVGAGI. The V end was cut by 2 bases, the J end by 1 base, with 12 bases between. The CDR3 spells CASSYTYGNSGNTIYF. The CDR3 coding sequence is TGTGCCAGCAGTTACACCTACGGTAATTCTGGAAACACCATATATTTT.

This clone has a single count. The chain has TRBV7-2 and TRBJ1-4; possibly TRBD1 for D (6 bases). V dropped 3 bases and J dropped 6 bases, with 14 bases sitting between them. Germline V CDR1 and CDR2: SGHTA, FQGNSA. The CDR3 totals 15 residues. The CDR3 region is CASSLAGVGDEKLFF. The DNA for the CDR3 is TGTGCCAGCAGCTTGGCAGGGGTAGGGGATGAAAAACTGTTTTTT.

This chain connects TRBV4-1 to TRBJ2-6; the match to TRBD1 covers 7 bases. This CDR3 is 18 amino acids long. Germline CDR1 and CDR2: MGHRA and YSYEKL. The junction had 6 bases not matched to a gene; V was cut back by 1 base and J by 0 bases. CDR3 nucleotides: TGCGCCAGCAGCCAAGGACAGGGCCCGATCTCTGGGGCCAACGTCCTGACTTTC. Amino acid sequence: CASSQGQGPISGANVLTF.

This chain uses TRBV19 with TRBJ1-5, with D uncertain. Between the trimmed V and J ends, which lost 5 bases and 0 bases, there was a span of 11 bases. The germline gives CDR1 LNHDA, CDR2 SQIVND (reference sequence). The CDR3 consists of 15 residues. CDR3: CASSSGDYSNQPQHF. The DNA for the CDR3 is TGTGCCAGTAGTTCCGGGGATTATAGCAATCAGCCCCAGCATTTT.

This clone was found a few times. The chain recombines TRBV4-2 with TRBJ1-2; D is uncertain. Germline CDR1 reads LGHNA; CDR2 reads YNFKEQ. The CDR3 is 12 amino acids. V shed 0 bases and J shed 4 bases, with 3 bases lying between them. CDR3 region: CASSQDAYGYTF. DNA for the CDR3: TGTGCCAGCAGCCAAGACGCCTATGGCTACACCTTC.

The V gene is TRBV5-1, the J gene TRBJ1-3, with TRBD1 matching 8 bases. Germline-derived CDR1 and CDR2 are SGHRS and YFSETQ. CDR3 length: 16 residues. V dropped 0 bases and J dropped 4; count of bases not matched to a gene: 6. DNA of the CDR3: TGCGCCAGCAGCTTGGCCTTAGGACAGGGAGGAAACACCATATATTTT. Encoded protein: CASSLALGQGGNTIYF.

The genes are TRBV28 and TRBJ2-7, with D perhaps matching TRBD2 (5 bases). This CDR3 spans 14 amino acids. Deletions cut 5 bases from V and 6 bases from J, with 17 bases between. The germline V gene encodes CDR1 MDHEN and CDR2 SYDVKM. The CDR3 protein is CASSILGVAFEQYF. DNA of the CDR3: TGTGCCAGCAGTATACTCGGGGTTGCGTTCGAGCAGTACTTC.

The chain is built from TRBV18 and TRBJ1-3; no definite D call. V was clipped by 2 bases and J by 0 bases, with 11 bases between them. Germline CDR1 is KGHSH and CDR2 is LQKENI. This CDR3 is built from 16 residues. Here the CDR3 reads CASSPTAANSGNTIYF. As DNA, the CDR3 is TGTGCCAGCTCACCAACGGCCGCTAACTCTGGAAACACCATATATTTT.

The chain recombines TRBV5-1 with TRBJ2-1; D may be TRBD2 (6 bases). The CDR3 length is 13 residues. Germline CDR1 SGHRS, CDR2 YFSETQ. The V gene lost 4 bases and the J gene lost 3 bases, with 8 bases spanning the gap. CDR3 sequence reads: CASSQDYYNEQFF. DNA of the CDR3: TGCGCCAGCAGCCAGGACTACTACAATGAGCAGTTCTTC.

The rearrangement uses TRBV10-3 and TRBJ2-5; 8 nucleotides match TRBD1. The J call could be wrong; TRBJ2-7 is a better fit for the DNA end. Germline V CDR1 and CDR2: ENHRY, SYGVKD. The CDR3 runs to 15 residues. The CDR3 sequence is CAISESRTGTYEQYF. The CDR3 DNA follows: TGTGCCATCAGTGAGTCGAGGACAGGGACCTACGAGCAGTACTTC.

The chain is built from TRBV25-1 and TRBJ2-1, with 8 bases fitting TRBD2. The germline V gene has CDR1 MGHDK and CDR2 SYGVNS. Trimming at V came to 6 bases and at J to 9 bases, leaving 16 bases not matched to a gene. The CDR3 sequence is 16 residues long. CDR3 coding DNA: TGTGCCAGCAGCGGGGGGGTCACAGTTGATACGAGTGAGCAGTTCTTC. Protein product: CASSGGVTVDTSEQFF. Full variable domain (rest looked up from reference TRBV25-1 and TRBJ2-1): EADIYQTPRYLVIGTGKKITLECSQTMGHDKMYWYQQDPGMELHLIHYSYGVNSTEKGDLSSESTVSRIRTEHFPLTLESARPSHTSQYLCASSGGVTVDTSEQFFGPGTRLTVL.

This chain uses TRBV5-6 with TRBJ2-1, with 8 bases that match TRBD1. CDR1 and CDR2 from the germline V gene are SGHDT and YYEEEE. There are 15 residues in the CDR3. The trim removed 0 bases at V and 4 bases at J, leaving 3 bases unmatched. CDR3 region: CASSLAGGWYNEQFF. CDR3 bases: TGTGCCAGCAGCTTGGCAGGGGGCTGGTACAATGAGCAGTTCTTC.

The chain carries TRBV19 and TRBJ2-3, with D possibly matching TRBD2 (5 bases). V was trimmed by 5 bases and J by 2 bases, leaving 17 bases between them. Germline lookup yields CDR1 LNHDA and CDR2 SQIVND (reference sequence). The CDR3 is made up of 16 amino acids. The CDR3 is CASSSRGSAYTDTQYF. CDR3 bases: TGTGCCAGTAGTTCCCGGGGTAGCGCATACACAGATACGCAGTATTTT.

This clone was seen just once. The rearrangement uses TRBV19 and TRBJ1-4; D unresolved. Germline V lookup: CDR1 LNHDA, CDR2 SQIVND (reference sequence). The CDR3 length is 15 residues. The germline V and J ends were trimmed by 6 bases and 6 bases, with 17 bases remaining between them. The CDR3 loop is CASRPWTDGDEKLFF. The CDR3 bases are TGTGCCAGTAGGCCTTGGACGGACGGCGATGAAAAACTGTTTTTT.

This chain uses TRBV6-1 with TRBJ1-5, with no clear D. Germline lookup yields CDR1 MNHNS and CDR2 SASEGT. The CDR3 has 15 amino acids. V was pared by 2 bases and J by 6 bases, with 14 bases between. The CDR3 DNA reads TGTGCCAGCAGTGAAAGTGGTGGAGAAGGTCAGCCCCAGCATTTT. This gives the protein CASSESGGEGQPQHF.